This TCR beta chain originates from a study of shared clonotypes between healthy human individuals. Germline V gene data show CDR1 as SGDLS and CDR2 as YYNGEE. The CDR3 sequence is 16 residues long. Profiling relied on immunoSEQ multiplex PCR, and the TCRdb table lists in-frame clones only, not all of them. Of about 1.5 million clones in the sample, roughly 95% were seen once. For this clone: One end of the junction does not line up with germline, which may come from a read error. Additional DNA sequences in this sample encode the identical CDR3.

This receptor was taken from a man aged 30-40 years in good health. The chain recombines TRBV9 with TRBJ2-1; either TRBD1 or TRBD2 may fit D (5 bases each). The sample consisted of naive CD4+ T cells sorted from blood. Subset specified: CD45RA+ positively selected. CDR3 amino acids: CASSPFRVLDYNEQFF. DNA for the CDR3: TGTGCCAGCAGCCCTTTCAGGGTCCTCGACTACAATGAACAGTTCTTC.